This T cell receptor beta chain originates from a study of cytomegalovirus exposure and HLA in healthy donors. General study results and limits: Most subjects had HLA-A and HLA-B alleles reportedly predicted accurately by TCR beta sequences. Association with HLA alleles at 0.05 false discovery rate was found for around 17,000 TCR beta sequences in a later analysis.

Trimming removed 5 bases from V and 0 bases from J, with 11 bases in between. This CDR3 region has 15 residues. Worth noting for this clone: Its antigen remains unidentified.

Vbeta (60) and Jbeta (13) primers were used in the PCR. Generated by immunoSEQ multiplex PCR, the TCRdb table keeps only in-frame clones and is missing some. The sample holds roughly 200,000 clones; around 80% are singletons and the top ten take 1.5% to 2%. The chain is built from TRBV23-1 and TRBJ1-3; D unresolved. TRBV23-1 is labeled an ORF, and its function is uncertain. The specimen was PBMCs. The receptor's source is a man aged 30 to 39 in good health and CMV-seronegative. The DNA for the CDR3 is TGCGCCAGCAGTTACGTCCCGAGCTCTGGAAACACCATATATTTT. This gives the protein CASSYVPSSGNTIYF.